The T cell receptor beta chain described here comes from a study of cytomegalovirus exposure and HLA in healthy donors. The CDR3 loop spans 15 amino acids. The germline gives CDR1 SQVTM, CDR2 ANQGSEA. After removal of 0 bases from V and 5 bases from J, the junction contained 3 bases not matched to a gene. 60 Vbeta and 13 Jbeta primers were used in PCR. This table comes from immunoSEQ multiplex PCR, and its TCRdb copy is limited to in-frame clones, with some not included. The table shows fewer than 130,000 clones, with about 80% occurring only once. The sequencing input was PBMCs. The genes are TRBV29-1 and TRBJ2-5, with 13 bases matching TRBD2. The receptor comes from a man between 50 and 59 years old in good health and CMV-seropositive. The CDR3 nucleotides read TGCAGCGTTGAAGATATGACTAGCGGGAGGGAGACCCAGTACTTC. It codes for CSVEDMTSGRETQYF.